This T cell receptor beta chain was found in a study of blood T cell repertoires in COVID-19. Only a few counts were recorded for this clone. The table came from immunoSEQ multiplex PCR; TCRdb's copy has only in-frame clones and leaves some out. Of roughly 150,000 clones in the sample, 65% to 85% were seen once. This CDR3 is built from 15 residues. The germline V gene has CDR1 MGHRA and CDR2 YSYEKL. V shed 4 bases and J shed 2 bases, with 12 bases lying between them. This chain links TRBV4-1 with TRBJ1-5, with D possibly TRBD1 on 5 matching bases. The origin of this receptor is a man aged 65 to 79 who had been exposed to COVID-19. The material sequenced was PBMCs or T cells enriched from blood (not recorded which). CDR3 amino acids: CASSPRGGGNQPQHF. The CDR3 DNA is TGCGCCAGCAGCCCGCGGGGGGGAGGCAATCAGCCCCAGCATTTT.